The source of this T cell receptor beta chain is a study of T cell responses to AZD1222 COVID-19 vaccine. Overall study: Whether given at about 4 or about 12 weeks, second doses were pooled. Study-wide points: Most donors were white British, females outnumbered males, and clonal diversity was possibly underestimated. Close to half of spike-specific TCRs reportedly recognize unmutated variant regions. Seropositive AZD1222 recipients at baseline numbered only five or six.

Per the germline V gene, CDR1 is MNHNS and CDR2 is SASEGT. The CDR3 contains 12 residues. V dropped 2 bases and J dropped 6 bases, with 5 bases sitting between them. Method: immunoSEQ multiplex PCR; TCRdb's copy keeps in-frame clones and lacks some. The table records roughly 100,000 clones, 92% of them present only once. Of note for this clone: Its antigen remains unidentified.

The receptor was isolated from an adult in good health. The sample in question was peripheral blood, obtained on day 0 of AZD1222 vaccination. This chain connects TRBV6-1 to TRBJ1-5; no definite D call. The CDR3 reads CASSEFGQPQHF. In DNA form, the CDR3 reads TGTGCCAGCAGTGAATTCGGTCAGCCCCAGCATTTT.